The 12 T cell receptor beta chains below were found in one sample sequenced in a study of T cells after yellow fever vaccination. A single record per CDR3 protein comes from TCRdb applying MiXCR to the 5' RACE reads. This table has 340,000 or so distinct CDR3 sequences, approximately 12% appearing once. The source material was CD4+ T cells sorted from PBMCs, sampled 15 days after the yellow fever booster vaccination. These receptors came from a man younger than 35 who received the YFV17D yellow fever vaccine.

This chain links TRBV7-8 with TRBJ1-5; D ambiguous. This CDR3 comprises 15 residues. CDR1 is SGHVS, CDR2 FQNEAQ, per germline. V was trimmed by 2 bases and J by 2 bases, leaving 10 bases between them. CDR3 sequence: CASSLLPAGNQPQHF. The CDR3 bases are TGTGCCAGCAGCTTATTGCCTGCGGGCAATCAGCCCCAGCATTTT.

As DNA, the CDR3 is TGTGCCAGCAGTTTACGTCAGACAGGCTCCTACGAGCAGTACGTC. This codes for CASSLRQTGSYEQYV. This chain joins TRBV28 and TRBJ2-7; possibly TRBD1 for D (6 bases). CDR3 length: 15 amino acids. The germline V and J ends were trimmed by 2 bases and 0 bases, with 11 bases remaining between them. In germline, CDR1 is MDHEN, CDR2 SYDVKM.

This clonotype was observed at least ten times. This sequence joins TRBV30 and TRBJ1-5; D may be TRBD1 (5 bases). In germline, CDR1 is GTSNPN, CDR2 SVGIG (reference sequence). This CDR3 is built from 14 residues. V was shortened by 0 bases and J by 6 bases, with 12 bases between the two germline ends. CDR3 bases: TGTGCCTGGAGTGTCTCAGGGTTAGGTCAGCCCCAGCATTTT. Its translation is CAWSVSGLGQPQHF.

The chain recombines TRBV11-2 with TRBJ2-2; possibly TRBD1 for D (7 bases). Between the trimmed V and J ends, which lost 4 bases and 2 bases, there was a span of 20 bases. This CDR3 is built from 18 residues. Germline CDR1 SGHAT, CDR2 FQNNGV. The CDR3 loop reads CASSSLRGAYLNTGELFF. The CDR3 DNA reads TGTGCCAGCAGCTCACTCAGGGGGGCCTACTTAAACACCGGGGAGCTGTTTTTT.

V usage is TRBV18 and J usage is TRBJ2-2; the D gene is possibly TRBD2 (5 bases). CDR3 length equals 15 residues. Germline-derived CDR1 and CDR2 are KGHSH and LQKENI. V was pared by 2 bases and J by 5 bases, with 12 bases between. This chain's CDR3 is CASSPERTGTGELFF. The CDR3 bases are TGTGCCAGCTCACCAGAGAGGACGGGGACCGGGGAGCTGTTTTTT.

This clonotype was found a few times. The chain links TRBV5-5 to TRBJ2-3; 9 positions match TRBD2. Germline V gene lookup returns CDR1 SGHKS and CDR2 YYEKEE (reference sequence). V lost 4 bases, J lost 11 bases, and 8 bases stayed unmatched. This CDR3 has 13 residues. CDR3 loop: CASSPWRGGLQYF. CDR3 DNA sequence: TGTGCCAGCAGCCCCTGGCGGGGGGGCTTGCAGTATTTT.

The gene calls are TRBV25-1 and TRBJ1-2, with 9 positions matching TRBD1. Germline V gene data show CDR1 as MGHDK and CDR2 as SYGVNS. V shed 3 bases, J shed 5 bases, and the junction held 7 bases outside the gene matches. There are 15 residues in the CDR3. CDR3: CASSDPGQGEYGYTF. CDR3 bases: TGTGCCAGCAGTGATCCGGGACAGGGAGAATATGGCTACACCTTC.

In this sample, this clonotype turned up a few times. The chain uses TRBV10-1 and TRBJ2-3; tentative D call: TRBD1 (6 bases). CDR3 length: 13 residues. Per the germline V gene, CDR1 is WNHNN and CDR2 is SYGVQD (reference sequence). Trimming shortened V by 6 bases and J by 4 bases, and 11 bases separated the two germline ends. The CDR3 region is CASSATGSDTQYF. The CDR3 bases are TGCGCCAGCAGCGCAACAGGGTCAGATACGCAGTATTTT.

The chain couples TRBV5-1 to TRBJ2-6; 8 nucleotides agree with TRBD2. The V gene end was trimmed by 1 base and the J gene end by 2 bases; junction bases not matched to a gene: 11. Germline values: CDR1 SGHRS, CDR2 YFSETQ. CDR3 length: 19 amino acids. CDR3 amino acids: CASSLLPRTSGPGANVLTF. The CDR3 DNA reads as TGCGCCAGCAGCTTGTTGCCCCGAACTAGCGGTCCTGGGGCCAACGTCCTGACTTTC.

This clonotype was counted a few times. The chain recombines TRBV4-2 with TRBJ2-7; D is ambiguous. The V gene's germline CDR1 is LGHNA and CDR2 YNFKEQ. Trimming pared 1 base from V and 4 bases from J, leaving 11 bases between. CDR3 size: 14 residues. DNA of the CDR3: TGTGCCAGCAGCCAAGGTTCGTCCGAATACGAGCAGTACTTC. This encodes CASSQGSSEYEQYF.

There are many counts of this clonotype. The CDR3 bases are TGCAGTGCGCGACGGGGGCCCCCAGATACGCAGTATTTT. The encoded protein is CSARRGPPDTQYF. The chain recombines TRBV20-1 with TRBJ2-3, with D tentatively TRBD1 or TRBD2 (6 bases each). Between the trimmed V and J ends, which lost 6 bases and 4 bases, there was a span of 14 bases. Germline V gives CDR1 DFQATT, CDR2 SNEGSKA (reference sequence). CDR3 size: 13 residues.

The chain employs TRBV5-6 and TRBJ2-3; a possible D gene is TRBD1 (5 bases). CDR1 and CDR2 from the germline V gene are SGHDT and YYEEEE. The CDR3 sequence is 15 residues long. Trimming cost V 2 bases and J 1 base, with 11 bases left between them. DNA of the CDR3: TGTGCCAGCAGCTTCCCTAAAGGGGGCACAGATACGCAGTATTTT. This encodes CASSFPKGGTDTQYF.